This passage covers 31 T cell receptor beta chains from one sample sequenced in a study of blood T cell repertoires in COVID-19. Produced via immunoSEQ multiplex PCR; TCRdb's table is partial and in-frame only. Of about 240,000 clones listed, approximately 86% are singletons. What was sequenced was peripheral blood. The receptors derive from a woman in her 70s with active or convalescent COVID-19.

The rearrangement joins TRBV11-3 to TRBJ1-1; D not certain. Germline assignment: CDR1 SGHNT and CDR2 YENEEA. This CDR3 comprises 14 residues. Trimming shortened V by 3 bases and J by 3 bases, and 11 bases separated the two germline ends. Here the CDR3 reads CASSFNSVYTEAFF. The CDR3 DNA reads as TGTGCCAGCAGCTTCAACAGTGTTTACACTGAAGCTTTCTTT.

The chain carries TRBV7-3 and TRBJ2-1; 8 bases align to TRBD2. J lost 4 bases, V lost 2 bases, and 4 bases had no gene match. Germline V CDR1 and CDR2: SGHTA, FQGTGA. CDR3 length: 15 amino acids. The CDR3 nucleotides read TGTGCCAGCAGCTTATATAGCGGGGTTTACAATGAGCAGTTCTTC. Its translation: CASSLYSGVYNEQFF.

V is TRBV6-6 and J is TRBJ1-2, with D tentatively TRBD1 (5 bases). V lost 7 bases to trimming and J lost 2 bases, with 14 bases between them. This CDR3 contains 14 residues. The germline V gene has CDR1 MNHNY and CDR2 SVGAGI (reference sequence). In DNA, the CDR3 is TGTGCCAGCATTTCCCGCCAGGGAAACTATGGCTACACCTTC. Protein sequence: CASISRQGNYGYTF.

The V gene is TRBV7-3, the J gene TRBJ2-6; D might be TRBD2 (5 bases). This CDR3 is 17 amino acids long. Germline V CDR1 and CDR2: SGHTA, FQGTGA. Trimming stripped 4 bases from V and 1 base from J, with 14 bases between. CDR3 residues: CASSSGLPRSGANVLTF. CDR3 coding DNA: TGTGCCAGCAGCTCAGGACTTCCCAGGTCTGGGGCCAACGTCCTGACTTTC.

The chain carries TRBV15 and TRBJ2-5; 9 bases agree with TRBD1. The V segment lost 4 bases and the J segment 4 bases; nucleotides outside the gene matches: 1. This CDR3 has 13 amino acids. CDR1 and CDR2 from the germline V gene are LNHNV and YYDKDF (reference sequence). CDR3 DNA sequence: TGTGCCACCAGCAAGGACAGGGGAGAGACCCAGTACTTC. This encodes CATSKDRGETQYF.

V usage is TRBV24-1 and J usage is TRBJ2-1; TRBD2 agrees at 8 bases. V trimming: 3 bases; J trimming: 2 bases; junction bases outside the gene matches: 5. Germline CDR1 is KGHDR and CDR2 is SFDVKD. This CDR3 contains 16 residues. The CDR3 DNA follows: TGTGCCACCAGTGATGCCAGCGGGGGTACCTACAATGAGCAGTTCTTC. Encoded protein: CATSDASGGTYNEQFF.

J is TRBJ1-6 and V is TRBV4-3; 7 nucleotides match TRBD1. V trimming: 0 bases; J trimming: 7 bases; junction bases outside the gene matches: 3. The CDR3 is made up of 15 amino acids. Germline assignment: CDR1 LGHNA and CDR2 YSLEER. CDR3 DNA: TGCGCCAGCAGCCAAGACACAGGGGAGAATTCACCCCTCCACTTT. Amino acids: CASSQDTGENSPLHF.

This chain joins TRBV12-3 or TRBV12-4 and TRBJ2-7; 7 nucleotides agree with TRBD1. CDR3 size: 12 residues. J was trimmed by 3 bases and V by 5 bases; bases with no gene match: 1. The CDR3 reads CASSNRGYEQYF. CDR3 coding DNA: TGTGCCAGCAGTAACAGGGGCTACGAGCAGTACTTC.

The CDR3 sequence is CASSQRQGAGYGYTF. The CDR3 coding sequence is TGCGCCAGCAGCCAGAGACAGGGGGCGGGCTATGGCTACACCTTC. The chain recombines TRBV5-1 with TRBJ1-2; 10 positions match TRBD1. Germline CDR1 and CDR2: SGHRS and YFSETQ. J lost 4 bases, V lost 4 bases, and 7 bases had no gene match. The CDR3 length is 15 residues.

The genes are TRBV15 and TRBJ2-1; TRBD1 might be the D (5 bases). Germline CDR1 is LNHNV and CDR2 is YYDKDF (reference sequence). This CDR3 region has 14 residues. Deletions cut 5 bases from V and 0 bases from J, with 8 bases between. CDR3 bases: TGTGCCACCAGCCAGGGAAGCTCCTACAATGAGCAGTTCTTC. Translation gives CATSQGSSYNEQFF.

This clone was seen a single time. Other DNA sequences in this sample translate to the same CDR3. V is TRBV29-1 and J is TRBJ1-1; D possibly corresponds to TRBD1 (6 bases). The germline V and J ends were trimmed by 6 bases and 2 bases, with 7 bases remaining between them. Germline V gives CDR1 SQVTM, CDR2 ANQGSEA. The CDR3 spans 11 residues. CDR3 nucleotide sequence: TGCAGCGTGACAGGAAACACTGAAGCTTTCTTT. Its protein is CSVTGNTEAFF.

In DNA, the CDR3 is TGTGCCATCCGGGGGGGGCGGACAGATAATGAAAAACTGTTTTTT. As protein: CAIRGGRTDNEKLFF. The chain has TRBV10-3 and TRBJ1-4, with D maybe TRBD1 (6 bases). Germline CDR1 is ENHRY and CDR2 is SYGVKD. This CDR3 is built from 15 residues. V lost 8 bases, J lost 4 bases, and 17 bases lay in between.

The chain uses TRBV6-5 and TRBJ2-3, with TRBD2 identical over 10 bases. Trimming took 7 bases from V and 4 from J; bases not matched to a gene: 5. This CDR3 is 14 amino acids long. Looked up from germline, CDR1 is MNHEY and CDR2 is SVGAGI. This CDR3 is CASNQRGGPDTQYF. CDR3 in DNA: TGTGCCAGCAATCAGCGGGGGGGACCAGATACGCAGTATTTT.

V and J are TRBV18 and TRBJ1-2; 8 bases line up with TRBD1. Trimming at V came to 6 bases and at J to 6 bases, leaving 12 bases not matched to a gene. The CDR3 runs to 15 residues. Germline V gene lookup returns CDR1 KGHSH and CDR2 LQKENI. CDR3 residues: CASSAGQVRGDGYTF. The CDR3 coding sequence is TGTGCCAGCTCGGCGGGACAGGTCCGGGGTGATGGCTACACCTTC.

The chain is built from TRBV4-3 and TRBJ1-1; 8 positions match TRBD1. CDR3 length: 16 amino acids. The ends lost 5 bases at V and 1 base at J; junction bases unmatched: 9. Germline CDR1 LGHNA, CDR2 YSLEER. The CDR3 coding sequence is TGCGCCAGCAGCGTGTCCTGGACAGGGTCGAACACTGAAGCTTTCTTT. Its protein product is CASSVSWTGSNTEAFF.

This clone was observed a single time. The chain recombines TRBV7-9 with TRBJ1-1, with D tentatively TRBD1 (5 bases). The CDR3 covers 12 residues. The germline gives CDR1 SEHNR, CDR2 FQNEAQ (reference sequence). V was cut by 0 bases and J by 8 bases, with 7 bases left in between. The CDR3 region has the DNA TGTGCCAGCAGCTTAGCGGAGGGGGAAGCTTTCTTT. This sequence encodes CASSLAEGEAFF.

This chain joins TRBV6-1 and TRBJ1-1; D is unclear. The CDR3 sequence is 11 residues long. V shed 3 bases and J shed 10 bases, with 9 bases lying between them. Germline values: CDR1 MNHNS, CDR2 SASEGT. For the CDR3, the DNA is TGTGCCAGCAGTGATACAGTACGAGCTTTCTTT. This codes for CASSDTVRAFF.

The V gene is TRBV19, the J gene TRBJ2-3; D perhaps matches TRBD2 (6 bases). Trimming pared 3 bases from V and 2 bases from J, leaving 9 bases between. The germline CDR1 and CDR2 sequences are LNHDA and SQIVND (reference sequence). CDR3 length: 14 amino acids. The CDR3 region is CASSMGGNTDTQYF. The CDR3 DNA follows: TGTGCCAGTAGTATGGGCGGGAACACAGATACGCAGTATTTT.

The V gene is TRBV6-2 or TRBV6-3, the J gene TRBJ2-3; D may be TRBD2 (6 bases). The CDR3 covers 16 residues. Germline V gene data show CDR1 as MNHEY and CDR2 as SVGEGT. The V gene lost 2 bases and the J gene lost 0 bases, with 12 bases spanning the gap. The CDR3, as DNA: TGTGCCAGCAGTTACAGGCGGGGTTCTAGCACAGATACGCAGTATTTT. It is translated as CASSYRRGSSTDTQYF.

CDR3 sequence: CASSQDGGGITEAFF. The DNA of the CDR3 is TGCGCCAGCAGCCAAGATGGGGGAGGGATCACTGAAGCTTTCTTT. V is TRBV4-1 and J is TRBJ1-1; D perhaps matches TRBD1 (5 bases). The CDR3 contains 15 residues. V was pared by 0 bases and J by 4 bases, with 12 bases between. Germline-derived CDR1 and CDR2 are MGHRA and YSYEKL.

This clone was counted a single time. V and J are TRBV7-9 and TRBJ1-5; 7 positions agree with TRBD1. Germline-derived CDR1 and CDR2 are SEHNR and FQNEAQ (reference sequence). V was clipped by 1 base and J by 2 bases; unmatched bases: 5. The CDR3 is 16 amino acids. The CDR3 DNA sequence: TGTGCCAGCAGCTTAGTAACAGGGGCGGGCAATCAGCCCCAGCATTTT. Translated, it gives CASSLVTGAGNQPQHF.

The V call is TRBV6-5, the J call TRBJ1-3, with 10 positions matching TRBD1. The CDR3 is made up of 14 amino acids. CDR1 and CDR2 (germline): MNHEY, SVGAGI. J was trimmed by 5 bases and V by 5 bases; bases with no gene match: 3. The DNA of the CDR3 is TGTGCCAGCAGTAGACAGGGGGCTAGAAACACCATATATTTT. Translation gives CASSRQGARNTIYF.

There are a few counts of this clone. The chain recombines TRBV12-5 with TRBJ1-6, with no clear D. The CDR3 has 14 residues. CDR1 is LGHNT and CDR2 is FRNRAP in the germline V gene. Trimming took off 3 bases at V and 6 bases at J, with 9 bases between the two ends. For the CDR3, the DNA is TGTGCTAGTGGTTTCAAGCATCCTAATTCACCCCTCCACTTT. Its translation is CASGFKHPNSPLHF.

The V call is TRBV6-2 or TRBV6-3, the J call TRBJ2-4, with a weak D call TRBD1 (5 bases). This CDR3 has 14 residues. Germline CDR1 MNHEY, CDR2 SVGEGT. V was pared by 5 bases and J by 0 bases, with 8 bases between. The CDR3 here is CASSHDRAKNIQYF. CDR3 coding DNA: TGTGCCAGCAGTCATGACAGAGCCAAAAACATTCAGTACTTC.

This chain uses TRBV6-5 with TRBJ2-2, with 8 bases fitting TRBD1. The CDR3 totals 13 residues. The V gene's germline CDR1 is MNHEY and CDR2 SVGAGI. Unmatched junction bases numbered 4, after V lost 6 bases and J lost 7 bases. Here the CDR3 reads CASSRTGYGELFF. The CDR3 DNA is TGTGCCAGCAGCAGGACAGGGTACGGGGAGCTGTTTTTT.

V gene TRBV6-5 combines with J gene TRBJ1-2; 8 nucleotides match TRBD1. CDR3 length: 15 residues. J lost 0 bases, V lost 2 bases, and 2 bases had no gene match. CDR1 is MNHEY and CDR2 is SVGAGI in the germline V gene. The DNA of the CDR3 is TGTGCCAGCAGTTACCGGACAGGGTCTAACTATGGCTACACCTTC. This encodes CASSYRTGSNYGYTF.

This clone was seen only once. The germline gene is not matched at one end of the junction; a read error may be the cause. CDR3 sequence: CASMYGDRGPAF. The CDR3 region has the DNA TGTGCCAGTATGTATGGGGACAGGGGGCCGGCTTTT. This chain joins TRBV19 and TRBJ1-5, with 12 nucleotides matching TRBD1. The CDR3 is 12 amino acids. Germline V gene lookup returns CDR1 LNHDA and CDR2 SQIVND (reference sequence).

V gene TRBV20-1 combines with J gene TRBJ1-1; 8 bases match TRBD1. The CDR3 extends over 14 amino acids. With 3 bases clipped from V and 6 bases from J, the junction kept 9 bases outside the gene matches. Germline loops: CDR1 DFQATT, CDR2 SNEGSKA (reference sequence). Here the CDR3 reads CSASSARGLAEAFF. The CDR3, as DNA: TGCAGTGCTAGTAGTGCCAGGGGGCTCGCTGAAGCTTTCTTT.

This chain joins TRBV5-6 and TRBJ1-1, with D unresolved. Germline V CDR1 and CDR2: SGHDT, YYEEEE. The V gene lost 4 bases and the J gene lost 3 bases, with 13 bases spanning the gap. This CDR3 comprises 14 residues. The CDR3 region has the DNA TGTGCCAGCAGCCCCTTTCCCCGGGACACTGAAGCTTTCTTT. Translating gives CASSPFPRDTEAFF. The whole variable domain, remainder taken from reference TRBV5-6 and TRBJ1-1, is DAGVTQSPTHLIKTRGQQVTLRCSPKSGHDTVSWYQQALGQGPQFIFQYYEEEERQRGNFPDRFSGHQFPNYSSELNVNALLLGDSALYLCASSPFPRDTEAFFGQGTRLTVV.

The chain employs TRBV3-1 (or the pseudogene TRBV3-2) and TRBJ2-7; a weak D match, TRBD1 (6 bases). V lost 2 bases and J lost 0, with 14 bases in between. CDR3 length: 16 residues. Germline lookup yields CDR1 LGHDT and CDR2 YNNKEL (reference sequence). Written as DNA, the CDR3 is TGTGCCAGCAGCCAACTAGACAGGCAAAGCTCCTACGAGCAGTACTTC. Translating it yields CASSQLDRQSSYEQYF.

There are a few counts of this clone. The chain recombines TRBV4-3 with TRBJ2-1, with D hard to call. The CDR3 has 14 residues. The V end lost 1 base, the J end lost 7 bases, and 11 bases lay between the germline ends. Per the germline V gene, CDR1 is LGHNA and CDR2 is YSLEER. The DNA of the CDR3 is TGCGCCAGCAGCCAAGGCGGCTTTGAGAATGAGCAGTTCTTC. This sequence encodes CASSQGGFENEQFF.